These T cell receptor beta chains were read from a single sample in a study of Ad26.COV2.S vaccination and SARS-CoV-2 variants. TCRdb's table, derived via immunoSEQ multiplex PCR, lists solely in-frame clones and lacks some. The sample has 350,000 to 500,000 clones; 80% to 95% are singletons. The source was peripheral blood, collected in a trial of Ad26.COV2.S vaccine versus placebo. The receptors come from a person aged 18-60 years who received the Ad26.COV2.S COVID-19 vaccine or a placebo. The CDR3 runs from the conserved cysteine through the conserved F or W. A D gene is named only where the DNA matches it firmly. Size is omitted from some rows. Given values are once, few, many or a class for expanded clones.

>TRBJ2-4|.|TRBV5-5|.
TGTGCCAGCAGCCCAGGACACATAGCCAAAAACATTCAGTACTTC
CASSPGHIAKNIQYF
>TRBJ2-1|TRBD2|TRBV3-1/TRBV3-2|.
TGTGCCAGCAGCCAAGGACTAGCGGGAGGGGGTAGTGAGCAGTTCTTC
CASSQGLAGGGSEQFF
>TRBJ1-1|TRBD1|TRBV28|.
TGTGCCAGCAGGTCCAGGGGGGCCACTGAAGCTTTCTTT
CASRSRGATEAFF
>TRBJ1-5|.|TRBV7-2|.
TGTGCCAGCAGCAGCCGGGACTTCAATAGCAATCAGCCCCAGCATTTT
CASSSRDFNSNQPQHF
>TRBJ2-7|.|TRBV7-8|.
TGTGCCAGCAGCTTAGGGGGGGCGGACGAGCAGTACTTC
CASSLGGADEQYF
>TRBJ2-6|.|TRBV29-1|.
TGCAGCGTTCTCGGGGAACAGGCGGTTTCTGGGGCCAACGTCCTGACTTTC
CSVLGEQAVSGANVLTF
>TRBJ2-7|TRBD1|TRBV19|.
TGTGCCAGTAGTATCGGGACAGGACCCTACGAGCAGTACTTC
CASSIGTGPYEQYF
>TRBJ2-3|TRBD2|TRBV11-2|once
TGTGCCAGCAGCTTAGACGGGAGGGGTGGCACAGATACGCAGTATTTT
CASSLDGRGGTDTQYF
>TRBJ2-2|.|TRBV6-5|few
TGTGCCAGCAGTTTAACCGGGACGAACACCGGGGAGCTGTTTTTT
CASSLTGTNTGELFF
>TRBJ1-4|.|TRBV6-1|.
TGTGCCAGCAGTGATCTAGTAAATGAAAAACTGTTTTTT
CASSDLVNEKLFF
>TRBJ2-5|TRBD2|TRBV19|.
TGTGCCAGTAGTATAGGACTAGCCTTAGAGACCCAGTACTTC
CASSIGLALETQYF
>TRBJ2-1|TRBD2|TRBV4-2|once
TGTGCCAGCAGCCGGACTAGCGACACCTACAATGAGCAGTTCTTC
CASSRTSDTYNEQFF
>TRBJ2-2|.|TRBV7-9|once
TGTGCCAGCAGCGCCGGGGCGAGGGGCCGCCATAACGGGGAGCTGTTTTTT
CASSAGARGRHNGELFF
>TRBJ1-1|.|TRBV29-1|.
TGCAGCGTTGGCTCCAGGGAGATTAACACTGAAGCTTTCTTT
CSVGSREINTEAFF
>TRBJ1-2|.|TRBV29-1|.
TGCAGCGTTGCGGGACAAACTAACTATGGCTACACTTTC
CSVAGQTNYGYTF
>TRBJ1-1|.|TRBV12-3/TRBV12-4|.
TGTGCCAGCAGTTTCGGACCAATTCAAGCTTTCTTT
CASSFGPIQAFF
>TRBJ2-2|TRBD2|TRBV5-4|.
TGTGCCAGCAGCTCGCCCCCGCGGGGGACCTACTTCGCCGGGGAGCTGTTTTTT
CASSSPPRGTYFAGELFF
>TRBJ2-1|.|TRBV11-2|few
TGTGCCAGCAGCTTAGGGGCAGGGCAGTTCTTC
CASSLGAGQFF
>TRBJ2-5|TRBD1|TRBV30|once
TGTGCCTGGTTGGACAGGGGGAGGCAAGAGACCCAGTACTTC
CAWLDRGRQETQYF
>TRBJ2-7|.|TRBV5-1|.
TGCGCCAGCAGCTTGGCTGGGAACGAGCAGTACTTC
CASSLAGNEQYF
>TRBJ2-3|.|TRBV15|.
TGTGCCACCAGCAGAGACGGCGGTGCTAGCACAGATACGCAGTATTTT
CATSRDGGASTDTQYF
>TRBJ1-6|.|TRBV5-1|.
TGCGCCAGCAGCCCGTTTCCCGGGGACGACAAGGTCTCCTATAATTCACCCCTCCACTTT
CASSPFPGDDKVSYNSPLHF
>TRBJ2-1|.|TRBV2|.
TGTGCCAGCCAGGCAGGGATCTTC
CASQAGIF
>TRBJ1-3|TRBD1|TRBV29-1|.
TGCAGCGCCCGGGACAGGGGCCCCCCCTCTGGAAACACCATATATTTT
CSARDRGPPSGNTIYF
>TRBJ2-1|TRBD2|TRBV18|.
TGTGCCACTGAGGCTAGCGGTTACAATGAGCAGTTCTTC
CATEASGYNEQFF
>TRBJ2-7|TRBD1|TRBV10-3|.
TGTGCCATCACTCCGGGACAGGGAACCTACGAGCAGTACTTC
CAITPGQGTYEQYF
>TRBJ1-6|TRBD1|TRBV19|.
TGTGCCAGTAGTCTCCGGGACAGGGACCCGAAAATGAATTCACCCCTCCACTTT
CASSLRDRDPKMNSPLHF
>TRBJ2-1|.|TRBV7-2|once
TGTGCCAGCAGCTTAGATAGGACAGATAGTGAGCAGTTCTTC
CASSLDRTDSEQFF
>TRBJ2-2|.|TRBV5-1|.
TGCGCCAGCAGCCGCCGGCTAGCGCTGAACACCGGGGAGCTGTTTTTT
CASSRRLALNTGELFF
>TRBJ1-6|TRBD1|TRBV15|.
TGTGCCACCAGCAGGACTGACAGGGTGGATAATTCACCCCTCCACTTT
CATSRTDRVDNSPLHF
>TRBJ2-5|.|TRBV6-2/TRBV6-3|.
TGTGCCAGCAGCCAGGGAAACCAAGAGACCCAGTACTTC
CASSQGNQETQYF
>TRBJ1-5|.|TRBV21-1|.
TGTGCCAGCAGCGTACCCGGGACAGAAGTACGCAATCAGCCCCAGCATTTT
CASSVPGTEVRNQPQHF